The TCR beta chain under discussion was sequenced for a study of blood T cell repertoires in COVID-19. CDR3 size: 15 residues. The germline V gene has CDR1 LNHDA and CDR2 SQIVND (reference sequence). Trimming removed 1 base from V and 1 base from J, with 10 bases in between. Some clones are missing from TCRdb's copy, which holds only in-frame ones; the method was immunoSEQ multiplex PCR. The table records approximately 250,000 clones, 75% to 85% of them present only once. This TCR derives from a man in his forties or fifties with COVID-19, enrolled during active disease. The rearrangement joins TRBV19 to TRBJ1-1; D gene unclear. Sequenced input: peripheral blood. CDR3 nucleotide sequence: TGTGCCAGTAGTATAGTTACGGTTACGAACACTGAAGCTTTCTTT. Its protein is CASSIVTVTNTEAFF.